The present T cell receptor beta chain was sequenced within a study of neurological immune-mediated disorders. The study, taken as a whole, reports: The greatest TCR clonal expansion appeared in HTLV-1-associated myelopathy and the smallest, falling below healthy controls, in multiple sclerosis. There were no CDR3 amino acid sequences shared by expanded clones across subjects, a result suggesting private repertoires in all groups.

By 5'RACE with 10-nucleotide random UMIs, the cDNA was made. TCRdb re-analysed the 5' RACE reads in MiXCR, keeping a single row per CDR3 protein. This repertoire shows under 70,000 distinct CDR3 sequences, approximately 25% found once; its top ten account for 4.6%. The CDR3 runs to 15 residues. Germline V CDR1 and CDR2: DFQATT, SNEGSKA (reference sequence). Trimming left V 2 bases short and J 2 bases short, with 16 bases between. Sample time point: technical triplicate 2. From 2 million PBMCs stored at -80 C, the unsorted libraries were generated. This clonotype has ten or more counts. The antigen is undetermined.

The sample taken for sequencing was PBMCs. The receptor was derived from a man aged 55 to 70 with HTLV-1-associated myelopathy (HAM/TSP). The genes are TRBV20-1 and TRBJ2-7, with D perhaps assigned TRBD1 or TRBD2 (5 bases each). The CDR3 sequence is CSARPIRDAAYEQYF. CDR3 DNA: TGCAGTGCTAGACCGATCCGGGACGCCGCCTACGAGCAGTACTTC.